The clone carrying this T cell receptor (beta chain) was detected only once. Its cognate antigen is unknown. Selected positively for CCR7 and CD45RO-negative, naive CD8 cells excluded terminally differentiated effector memory CD45RA+ cells. The data originate from a study of shared clonotypes between healthy human individuals. Turning to the study itself: Per-donor plates numbered three CD4 naive, three CD4 memory, two CD8 naive and one CD8 memory. Study-wide findings and caveats: The donor pool, a small one, limited the genetic and exposure-history diversity represented. Clonotypes shared by all four donors outscored non-shared clonotypes in generation probability.

Genomic DNA (from each subset) was split evenly across several immunoSEQ plates. The assay was immunoSEQ multiplex PCR, and TCRdb's table has in-frame clones only and misses some. The sample holds around 2,100,000 clones, around 96% seen once. The CDR3 length is 14 residues. Between the trimmed V and J ends, which lost 7 bases and 1 base, there was a span of 11 bases. Germline V lookup: CDR1 SGHRS, CDR2 YFSETQ. Sequenced material: naive CD8+ T cells sorted from blood. The source is a man younger than 35 in good health. The chain carries TRBV5-1 and TRBJ2-2; D is perhaps TRBD1 or TRBD2 (5 bases each). CDR3 coding DNA: TGCGCCAGCGTCGGGGCAGAGAACACCGGGGAGCTGTTTTTT. Its translation: CASVGAENTGELFF.